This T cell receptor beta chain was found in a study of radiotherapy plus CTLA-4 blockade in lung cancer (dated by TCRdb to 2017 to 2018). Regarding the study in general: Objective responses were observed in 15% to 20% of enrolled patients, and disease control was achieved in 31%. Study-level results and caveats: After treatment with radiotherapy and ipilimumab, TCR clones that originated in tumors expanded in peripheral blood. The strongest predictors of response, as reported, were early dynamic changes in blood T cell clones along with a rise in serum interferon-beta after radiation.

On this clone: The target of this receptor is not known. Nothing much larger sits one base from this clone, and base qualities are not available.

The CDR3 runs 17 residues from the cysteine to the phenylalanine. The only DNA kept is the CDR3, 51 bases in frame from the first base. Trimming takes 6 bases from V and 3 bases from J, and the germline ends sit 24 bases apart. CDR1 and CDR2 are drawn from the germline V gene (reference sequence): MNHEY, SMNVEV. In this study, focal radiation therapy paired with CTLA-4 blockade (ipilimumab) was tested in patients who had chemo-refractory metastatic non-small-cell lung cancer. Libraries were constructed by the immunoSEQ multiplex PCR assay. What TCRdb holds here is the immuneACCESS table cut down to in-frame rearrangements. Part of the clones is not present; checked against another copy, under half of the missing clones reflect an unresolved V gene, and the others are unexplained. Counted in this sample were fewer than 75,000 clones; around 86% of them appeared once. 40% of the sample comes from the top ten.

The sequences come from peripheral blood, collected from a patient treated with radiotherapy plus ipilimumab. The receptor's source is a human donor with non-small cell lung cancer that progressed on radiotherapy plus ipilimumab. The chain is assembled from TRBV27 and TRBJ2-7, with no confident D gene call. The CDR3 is CASRHPFGTRLVYEQYF. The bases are TGTGCCAGCAGGCATCCTTTCGGCACGAGACTCGTCTACGAGCAGTACTTC.